Listed here is a single T cell receptor beta chain. Antigen specificity is unknown. Single viable CD3+CD4+CD8-CD45RO+ cells were sorted as the memory CD4+ T cells. Serostatus was set by detecting CMV pp150, pp28, p38, p52 IgG. This specimen comes from a study of memory CD4+ T cells and cytomegalovirus serostatus. General study results and limits: Suggested: most of the CMV-linked TCR signature lies in CD4+ memory cells.

Repertoires were generated with immunoSEQ multiplex PCR, while TCRdb's copy carries only in-frame clones and drops some. The sample has around 60,000 clones; about four fifths are singletons. The CDR3 totals 13 residues. V gave up 6 bases and J gave up 9 bases; unmatched junction bases: 8. Germline CDR1 SQVTM, CDR2 ANQGSEA. The chain has TRBV29-1 and TRBJ2-1; 10 bases match TRBD1. Specimen: memory CD4+ T cells from blood. The TCR sequence derives from an adult in good health and CMV-seronegative. Some clones in this sample may be carry-over from other donors' samples. CDR3 in amino acids: CSVARDRGSEQFF. CDR3 nucleotides: TGCAGCGTGGCCCGGGACAGGGGTTCTGAGCAGTTCTTC.